This T cell receptor (beta chain) stems from a study of blood T cell repertoires in COVID-19. The assay was immunoSEQ multiplex PCR, and TCRdb's table has in-frame clones only and misses some. The sample has 90,000 to 120,000 clones, 65% to 90% seen once. Across 20 to 25 US areas, participants ranged in age from roughly 18 to 89 years. Cohorts were determined from participant-reported clinical history. The CDR3 consists of 19 residues. The V gene end was trimmed by 4 bases and the J gene end by 5 bases; junction bases not matched to a gene: 17. Germline V gene data show CDR1 as SGHDT and CDR2 as YYEEEE.

The chain employs TRBV5-6 and TRBJ2-2; 10 bases line up with TRBD2. This receptor was taken from a woman in her forties or fifties who had recovered from COVID-19. The sequenced material came from PBMCs or T cells enriched from blood (not recorded which). The CDR3 loop reads CASSLSASGSPAGTGELFF. The CDR3 DNA follows: TGTGCCAGCAGCCTGTCAGCTAGCGGGAGCCCGGCGGGGACCGGGGAGCTGTTTTTT.